Shown below are 2 T cell receptor beta chains from a single sample sequenced in a study of PD-1 blockade in classical Hodgkin lymphoma. Assay used: immunoSEQ multiplex PCR; TCRdb lists only in-frame clones, some missing. The sample lists about 94,000 clones; about 91% were seen once. Patients all relapsed after autologous stem cell transplantation, and there was variation in brentuximab vedotin exposure. The sample consisted of peripheral blood mononuclear cells (PBMCs), taken before the second cycle of nivolumab. The receptors here all came from a human donor with classical Hodgkin lymphoma.

The gene calls are TRBV19 and TRBJ2-3, with unresolved D. Germline V CDR1 and CDR2: LNHDA, SQIVND (reference sequence). This CDR3 region has 19 residues. V lost 4 bases, J lost 0 bases, and 23 bases lay in between. DNA of the CDR3: TGTGCCAGTAGTAAAGGAGAGCTCAGGCACCGGATTAGCACAGATACGCAGTATTTT. It is translated as CASSKGELRHRISTDTQYF.

This clone was detected only a few times. V gene TRBV5-1 combines with J gene TRBJ2-2, with D tentatively TRBD1 (6 bases). CDR1 is SGHRS and CDR2 is YFSETQ in the germline V gene. V lost 0 bases and J 3 bases, leaving 9 bases between the germline ends. This CDR3 spans 15 amino acids. DNA for the CDR3: TGCGCCAGCAGCTTGGTGGGACACTACACCGGGGAGCTGTTTTTT. Its translation: CASSLVGHYTGELFF.